One and the same sample provided the 29 T cell receptor beta chains below, sequenced in a study of T cells in Graves' hyperthyroidism and ophthalmopathy. There were TCR beta CDR3 regions amplified from RNA transcripts. RT-PCR in the first round (using the HTBI primer set) targeted the TCR CDR3. TCRdb re-derived calls from the multiplex PCR reads in MiXCR, one entry per CDR3 protein. In the table there are hundreds of thousands of distinct CDR3 sequences, just under 20% of which are singletons. Source material: blood. The receptors stem from a man between 40 and 49 years old with Graves' ophthalmopathy.

In this sample, this clonotype turned up many times. This chain uses TRBV30 with TRBJ2-7, with D perhaps given as TRBD1 or TRBD2 (5 bases each). The germline V gene encodes CDR1 GTSNPN and CDR2 SVGIG (reference sequence). The CDR3 totals 13 residues. Trimming took 1 base from V and 3 from J, leaving 10 bases between them. The CDR3 sequence is CAWSGDRIYEQYF. The CDR3 DNA follows: TGTGCCTGGAGTGGGGACCGGATCTACGAGCAGTACTTC.

This chain links TRBV6-2 or TRBV6-3 with TRBJ1-5; 9 nucleotides line up with TRBD1. J gave up 2 bases and V 4 bases, and 12 bases lay outside the gene matches. Germline assignment: CDR1 MNHEY and CDR2 SVGEGT. CDR3 size: 18 residues. The CDR3 DNA is TGTGCCAGCAGTTCGGACAGGGGTCCGATCCGCGGCAATCAGCCCCAGCATTTT. The encoded protein is CASSSDRGPIRGNQPQHF.

DNA for the CDR3: TGCAGTGCTAGAACACGGACTAGCACCGGGGAGCTGTTTTTT. It yields the protein CSARTRTSTGELFF. The V call is TRBV20-1, the J call TRBJ2-2, with TRBD2 matching over 7 bases. This CDR3 has 14 residues. Trimming removed 2 bases from V and 4 bases from J; junction bases left unmatched: 4. Germline V gene sequence: CDR1 DFQATT, CDR2 SNEGSKA (reference sequence).

V is TRBV5-4 and J is TRBJ2-3; 10 bases line up with TRBD1. The germline gives CDR1 SGHNT, CDR2 YYREEE (reference sequence). This CDR3 spans 15 amino acids. After removal of 3 bases from V and 4 bases from J, the junction contained 5 bases not matched to a gene. The chain's CDR3 is CASSYDRGRADTQYF. The CDR3 DNA follows: TGTGCCAGCAGCTACGACAGGGGGCGAGCAGATACGCAGTATTTT.

This chain's CDR3 is CSALGTSGTYNEQFF. For the CDR3, the DNA is TGCAGCGCTCTCGGGACTAGCGGAACCTACAATGAGCAGTTCTTC. This chain links TRBV29-1 with TRBJ2-1; 11 bases line up with TRBD2. This CDR3 has 15 amino acids. Germline assignment: CDR1 SQVTM and CDR2 ANQGSEA. The J segment lost 2 bases and the V segment lost 7 bases, leaving 7 bases of the junction unmatched.

This clonotype was seen at least ten times. V is TRBV6-2 or TRBV6-3 and J is TRBJ2-1, with TRBD2 matching 7 bases. This CDR3 region has 14 residues. Unmatched junction bases numbered 10, after V lost 5 bases and J lost 9 bases. Germline V gene sequence: CDR1 MNHEY, CDR2 SVGEGT. In DNA, the CDR3 is TGTGCCAGCAGTATAGGACTAGGCGGTAGTGAGCAGTTCTTC. It codes for CASSIGLGGSEQFF.

This clonotype was counted at least ten times. The V gene is TRBV6-2 or TRBV6-3, the J gene TRBJ2-5; TRBD1 is a possible D gene (5 bases). Germline-derived CDR1 and CDR2 are MNHEY and SVGEGT. This CDR3 is 16 amino acids long. Trimming removed 8 bases from V and 3 bases from J, with 22 bases in between. The CDR3 region is CASAIQAGQGEETQYF. The CDR3, as DNA: TGTGCCAGCGCTATTCAGGCAGGGCAGGGCGAAGAGACCCAGTACTTC.

A word on this clonotype: A read error may explain this, as a much larger clone is one base away. The rearrangement uses TRBV20-1 and TRBJ2-1, with 8 bases that match TRBD2. V shed 0 bases and J 10 bases; nucleotides not matched to a gene: 8. The CDR3 loop spans 14 amino acids. Germline CDR1 is DFQATT and CDR2 is SNEGSKA (reference sequence). DNA for the CDR3: TGCAGTGCTAGAGAATTGGCGGGGGGTGACGAGCAGTTCTTC. It is translated as CSARELAGGDEQFF.

This chain connects TRBV28 to TRBJ1-6; D possibly corresponds to TRBD1 (5 bases). Per the germline V gene, CDR1 is MDHEN and CDR2 is SYDVKM. This CDR3 is built from 12 residues. Trimming pared 8 bases from V and 7 bases from J, leaving 9 bases between. CDR3 loop: CASLGGNSPLHF. CDR3 in DNA: TGTGCCAGCCTCGGGGGGAATTCACCCCTCCACTTT. Based on the CDR3 plus reference TRBV28 and TRBJ1-6, the full variable domain is DVKVTQSSRYLVKRTGEKVFLECVQDMDHENMFWYRQDPGLGLRLIYFSYDVKMKEKGDIPEGYSVSREKKERFSLILESASTNQTSMYLCASLGGNSPLHFGNGTRLTVT.

This clonotype has ten or more counts. The chain employs TRBV13 and TRBJ2-3; D unresolved. This CDR3 comprises 15 residues. CDR1 and CDR2 (germline): PRHDT, FYEKMQ (reference sequence). V was shortened by 0 bases and J by 0 bases, with 7 bases between the two germline ends. The CDR3 loop reads CASSLGPTSTDTQYF. The CDR3 DNA follows: TGTGCCAGCAGCTTAGGCCCGACTAGCACAGATACGCAGTATTTT.

This clonotype was seen repeatedly, ten times or more. The chain has TRBV6-1 and TRBJ2-1; 8 bases are shared with TRBD2. CDR3 length equals 13 residues. After removal of 6 bases from V and 4 bases from J, the junction contained 2 bases not matched to a gene. Germline V gives CDR1 MNHNS, CDR2 SASEGT. CDR3 DNA sequence: TGTGCCAGCAGAGCGGGGGCTTACAATGAGCAGTTCTTC. It translates to CASRAGAYNEQFF.

CDR3 nucleotide sequence: TGCGCCAGCAGCTTGGGGTCTCAGGAGGGCGAGCAGTACTTC. It translates to CASSLGSQEGEQYF. The gene calls are TRBV5-1 and TRBJ2-7, with a possible D match to TRBD2 (6 bases). CDR3 length: 14 amino acids. Deletions cut 0 bases from V and 6 bases from J, with 13 bases between. CDR1 and CDR2 (germline): SGHRS, YFSETQ.

This clonotype was detected a few times. The chain employs TRBV4-2 and TRBJ2-3; 14 positions agree with TRBD2. Trimming took 4 bases from V and 7 from J; bases not matched to a gene: 13. Germline lookup yields CDR1 LGHNA and CDR2 YNFKEQ. This CDR3 spans 18 amino acids. CDR3 protein: CASSPSQPTSGGANTQYF. CDR3 sequence (DNA): TGTGCCAGCAGCCCGTCTCAACCGACTAGCGGGGGGGCCAATACGCAGTATTTT.

J is TRBJ2-1 and V is TRBV7-6; TRBD2 aligns across 11 bases. The J call may be mistaken, given a closer DNA end match to TRBJ2-7. CDR1 and CDR2 (germline): SGHVS, FNYEAQ. There are 15 residues in the CDR3. CDR3 nucleotide sequence: TGTGCCAGCAGTCCCGGGACTAGCGGCCTCAATGAGCAGTACTTC. Amino acid sequence: CASSPGTSGLNEQYF.

This clonotype occurred a few times. The chain couples TRBV12-3 or TRBV12-4 to TRBJ2-7; possible D gene TRBD1, 5 bases. The CDR3 totals 14 residues. Trimming removed 6 bases at V and 3 bases at J, with 15 bases between. The CDR3 loop is CASSLRQTFYEQYF. The CDR3 bases are TGTGCCAGCAGCCTAAGACAGACCTTCTACGAGCAGTACTTC.

The rearrangement uses TRBV29-1 and TRBJ2-1, with 15 bases aligning to TRBD2. This CDR3 comprises 15 residues. Germline assignment: CDR1 SQVTM and CDR2 ANQGSEA. V trimming: 6 bases; J trimming: 9 bases; junction bases outside the gene matches: 9. The CDR3 coding sequence is TGCAGCGTCGCTGGGACTAGCGGGAGGCCGGGTGAGCAGTTCTTC. Its translation: CSVAGTSGRPGEQFF.

Ten or more counts support this clonotype. The CDR3 reads CASSLHPNQPQHF. CDR3 nucleotide sequence: TGCGCCAGCAGCCTACACCCCAATCAGCCCCAGCATTTT. This chain uses TRBV5-1 with TRBJ1-5; D ambiguous. Germline-derived CDR1 and CDR2 are SGHRS and YFSETQ. The CDR3 has 13 amino acids. Trimming took off 4 bases at V and 3 bases at J, with 8 bases between the two ends.

J is TRBJ2-4 and V is TRBV20-1, with 7 positions matching TRBD1. This CDR3 spans 15 amino acids. Germline assignment: CDR1 DFQATT and CDR2 SNEGSKA (reference sequence). J lost 6 bases, V lost 3 bases, and 11 bases had no gene match. The DNA for the CDR3 is TGCAGTGCTAGCCCCTCGGCGACAGGGTTAAACATTCAGTACTTC. Translation: CSASPSATGLNIQYF.

The sample holds many counts of this clonotype. The chain links TRBV12-3 or TRBV12-4 to TRBJ1-4; maybe TRBD1 (6 bases). Trimming cost V 3 bases and J 8 bases, with 10 bases left between them. There are 13 residues in the CDR3. As DNA, the CDR3 is TGTGCCAGCAGTTTCGACAGGACGGAAAAACTGTTTTTT. It translates to CASSFDRTEKLFF.

This chain connects TRBV30 to TRBJ2-7, with 8 bases fitting TRBD2. Germline V gives CDR1 GTSNPN, CDR2 SVGIG (reference sequence). The CDR3 runs to 14 residues. Trimming cost V 4 bases and J 1 base; bases outside gene matches: 6. The CDR3 DNA follows: TGTGCCTGGAACCGAGCGGGAGTTTCCTACGAGCAGTACTTC. It codes for CAWNRAGVSYEQYF.

This clonotype was seen a handful of times. The chain uses TRBV27 and TRBJ1-1, with a possible D match to TRBD1 (6 bases). Trimming pared 5 bases from V and 4 bases from J, leaving 14 bases between. The CDR3 loop spans 14 amino acids. The germline V gene encodes CDR1 MNHEY and CDR2 SMNVEV (reference sequence). CDR3 bases: TGTGCCAGCAGTGAGTGGGGGGCCGGCACTGAAGCTTTCTTT. Translating it yields CASSEWGAGTEAFF.

Many counts were recorded for this clonotype. The rearrangement joins TRBV4-1 to TRBJ1-6; D remains unclear. The CDR3 runs 14 residues. The V end lost 7 bases, the J end lost 8 bases, and 15 bases lay between the germline ends. CDR1 is MGHRA, CDR2 YSYEKL, per germline. CDR3 DNA sequence: TGCGCCAGCAATCGCGACGTACGGGATTCACCCCTCCACTTT. It is translated as CASNRDVRDSPLHF.

The rearrangement joins TRBV20-1 to TRBJ2-1; no clear D gene. There are 8 residues in the CDR3. Germline loops: CDR1 DFQATT, CDR2 SNEGSKA (reference sequence). CDR3 DNA: TGCAGCTACAATGAGCAGTTCTTC. It specifies CSYNEQFF.

V is TRBV20-1 and J is TRBJ2-7; TRBD1 agrees at 7 bases. CDR3 length: 11 amino acids. Germline trimming cut 6 bases from V and 2 bases from J; bases unmatched to any gene: 1. Germline lookup yields CDR1 DFQATT and CDR2 SNEGSKA (reference sequence). CDR3 sequence reads: CSADRAYEQYF. DNA for the CDR3: TGCAGTGCCGACAGGGCCTACGAGCAGTACTTC.

This clonotype has at least ten counts. The gene calls are TRBV18 and TRBJ1-1; D unresolved. Germline CDR1 and CDR2: KGHSH and LQKENI. The V end was cut by 6 bases, the J end by 4 bases, with 12 bases between. The CDR3 consists of 13 residues. DNA for the CDR3: TGTGCCAGCTCCGGGAGAGGGAGCACTGAAGCTTTCTTT. Translation gives CASSGRGSTEAFF.

The sample holds many counts of this clonotype. The V call is TRBV11-3, the J call TRBJ2-1; 9 nucleotides match TRBD1. Germline lookup yields CDR1 SGHNT and CDR2 YENEEA. V lost 1 base, J lost 7 bases, and 2 bases stayed unmatched. The CDR3 is 14 residues long. CDR3 sequence reads: CASSLGTGVNEQFF. The CDR3 DNA is TGTGCCAGCAGCTTAGGGACAGGGGTGAATGAGCAGTTCTTC.

As concerns this clonotype: Sequence at one end of the junction differs from germline and may be a read error. The rearrangement joins TRBV5-1 to TRBJ2-7; D not certain. The better agreement between TRBJ2-1 and the DNA end casts doubt on the J call. The V gene's germline CDR1 is SGHRS and CDR2 YFSETQ. This CDR3 has 14 amino acids. In DNA, the CDR3 is TGTGCCAACAGCTCGCTTGGGGTTGATTACGAGCAGTTCTTC. It codes for CANSSLGVDYEQFF.

This rearrangement joins TRBV5-6 to TRBJ2-5; no clear D. Trimming removed 5 bases from V and 1 base from J, with 9 bases in between. The CDR3 totals 13 residues. Looked up from germline, CDR1 is SGHDT and CDR2 is YYEEEE. DNA for the CDR3: TGTGCCAGCAGGTTCCGGATCCAAGAGACCCAGTACTTC. Translating it yields CASRFRIQETQYF.

Turning to this clonotype: It may be a read error: a sequence one base away is much more abundant. The chain uses TRBV7-8 and TRBJ2-1; weak D call: TRBD2 (5 bases). Germline V lookup: CDR1 SGHVS, CDR2 FQNEAQ. The CDR3 is made up of 13 amino acids. The CDR3 nucleotides read TGTACCAGCAGCTTACTGGCGAGGGATGAGCAGTTCTTC. Its protein product is CTSSLLARDEQFF.